The 24 T cell receptor beta chains presented below share a single source sample, sequenced in a study of T cell clones after liver transplantation. The assay was immunoSEQ multiplex PCR, and TCRdb's table has in-frame clones only and misses some. The sample holds tens of thousands of clones, 84% seen once. The sequencing used CD4+ T cells from blood, collected 48 months after liver transplant. The receptor set was obtained from a human patient who received a liver transplant. Some of the T cells may derive from the graft donor.

J is TRBJ1-2 and V is TRBV7-2; TRBD1 matches at 9 bases. Germline V CDR1 and CDR2: SGHTA, FQGNSA. The CDR3 has 12 residues. The trim removed 5 bases at V and 7 bases at J, leaving 2 bases unmatched. CDR3 sequence reads: CASSETGGGYTF. In nucleotides, the CDR3 is TGTGCCAGCAGCGAGACAGGGGGTGGCTACACCTTC.

The J gene is TRBJ2-1, the V gene TRBV4-1; TRBD1 or TRBD2 may be the D gene (6 bases each). Germline V gene data show CDR1 as MGHRA and CDR2 as YSYEKL. Trimming removed 4 bases at V and 4 bases at J, with 14 bases between. This CDR3 comprises 15 residues. The CDR3 coding sequence is TGCGCCAGCAGCCTCGATGGGGGGCCATACAATGAGCAGTTCTTC. Its protein product is CASSLDGGPYNEQFF.

This sequence joins TRBV7-2 and TRBJ2-7, with D unclear. The CDR3 covers 15 residues. Trimming removed 1 base at V and 7 bases at J, with 17 bases between. CDR1 is SGHTA, CDR2 FQGNSA, per germline. CDR3 region: CASSLVGTPTKEQYF. The DNA of the CDR3 is TGTGCCAGCAGCTTAGTAGGAACCCCCACTAAAGAGCAGTACTTC.

This clone was found once. The sample contains more than one DNA sequence encoding this CDR3. The rearrangement joins TRBV9 to TRBJ1-2; D is uncertain. There are 14 residues in the CDR3. V lost 5 bases and J 3 bases, leaving 14 bases between the germline ends. Germline V gene lookup returns CDR1 SGDLS and CDR2 YYNGEE. The CDR3 DNA sequence: TGTGCCAGCAGTATTCACGGGGAAGACTATGGCTACACCTTC. Residues: CASSIHGEDYGYTF.

The V and J genes are TRBV28 and TRBJ1-1; possibly TRBD1 for D (5 bases). The CDR3 contains 13 residues. The germline V gene encodes CDR1 MDHEN and CDR2 SYDVKM. The germline V and J ends were trimmed by 7 bases and 6 bases, with 15 bases remaining between them. The CDR3 loop reads CASIGAKTPEAFF. Written as DNA, the CDR3 is TGTGCCAGCATCGGGGCCAAAACACCTGAAGCTTTCTTT.

The chain couples TRBV7-2 to TRBJ2-1; a possible D gene is TRBD1 (5 bases). V lost 1 base, J lost 7 bases, and 17 bases lay in between. CDR1 is SGHTA, CDR2 FQGNSA, per germline. The CDR3 length is 16 residues. CDR3 DNA: TGTGCCAGCAGCTTAGTAGGGCAGGGCCCTCGAAATGAGCAGTTCTTC. Amino acid sequence: CASSLVGQGPRNEQFF.

The chain combines TRBV2 with TRBJ2-7; 8 nucleotides align to TRBD1. CDR1 is SNHLY, CDR2 FYNNEI, per germline. Losses at the gene ends were 9 bases for V and 4 bases for J; bases not matched to a gene: 14. The CDR3 consists of 15 residues. CDR3 region: CARSLTDRVDYEQYF. CDR3 nucleotides: TGTGCCAGGTCATTAACGGACAGGGTGGATTACGAGCAGTACTTC.

V usage is TRBV6-1 and J usage is TRBJ2-2; the D gene is possibly TRBD1 (6 bases). CDR3 size: 17 residues. V lost 0 bases, J lost 5 bases, and 16 bases lay in between. The germline V gene has CDR1 MNHNS and CDR2 SASEGT. The CDR3 reads CASSEARTWGRTGELFF. The CDR3 region has the DNA TGTGCCAGCAGTGAAGCCCGGACCTGGGGGCGGACCGGGGAGCTGTTTTTT.

The chain joins TRBV7-8 to TRBJ2-5, with D possibly being TRBD2 (5 bases). The germline V gene has CDR1 SGHVS and CDR2 FQNEAQ. Trimming removed 2 bases at V and 4 bases at J, with 17 bases between. The CDR3 loop spans 16 amino acids. CDR3 sequence reads: CASSLPGNSPGETQYF. The CDR3 nucleotides read TGTGCCAGCAGCTTACCGGGGAATAGCCCAGGAGAGACCCAGTACTTC.

This sequence joins TRBV28 and TRBJ1-3; D may be TRBD1 (5 bases). CDR3 length: 15 amino acids. V lost 4 bases to trimming and J lost 0 bases, with 10 bases between them. Per the germline V gene, CDR1 is MDHEN and CDR2 is SYDVKM. The CDR3 region is CASSSTVSSGNTIYF. Here the CDR3 DNA reads TGTGCCAGCAGTTCGACAGTATCCTCTGGAAACACCATATATTTT.

The V and J genes are TRBV5-1 and TRBJ2-3, with a tentative D call TRBD1 (6 bases). This CDR3 is built from 14 residues. CDR1 and CDR2 from the germline V gene are SGHRS and YFSETQ. V lost 2 bases and J lost 4, with 11 bases in between. The CDR3 region is CASSFVQGADTQYF. The CDR3 nucleotides read TGCGCCAGCAGCTTTGTACAGGGTGCAGATACGCAGTATTTT.

CDR3 DNA: TGTGCCAGCAGTCGTAGCGGGAGTGTCAACGAGCAGTACTTC. Translated, it gives CASSRSGSVNEQYF. This chain joins TRBV6-1 and TRBJ2-7; 9 bases align to TRBD2. The germline V gene has CDR1 MNHNS and CDR2 SASEGT. V was clipped by 5 bases and J by 5 bases; unmatched bases: 7. The CDR3 contains 14 residues.

The V and J genes are TRBV15 and TRBJ2-2; D might be TRBD1 (6 bases). V was shortened by 3 bases and J by 4 bases, with 9 bases between the two germline ends. The CDR3 consists of 14 residues. CDR1 is LNHNV, CDR2 YYDKDF, per germline (reference sequence). The CDR3 nucleotides are TGTGCCACCAGCAGGGACAGAACCACCGGGGAGCTGTTTTTT. Its translation is CATSRDRTTGELFF.

The chain recombines TRBV10-1 with TRBJ1-1, with D possibly TRBD1 on 5 matching bases. Trimming stripped 7 bases from V and 4 bases from J, with 16 bases between. The length of the CDR3 is 14 residues. From germline, CDR1 is WNHNN and CDR2 SYGVQD (reference sequence). For the CDR3, the DNA is TGCGCCAGCACCTTAACGGGACTCCTCACTGAAGCTTTCTTT. Amino acids: CASTLTGLLTEAFF.

DNA for the CDR3: TGTGCCAGCAGCTTAGCCCTGCAGGGCCCACGGTTCTTC. Translated, it gives CASSLALQGPRFF. The rearrangement uses TRBV11-2 and TRBJ2-1, with D possibly TRBD1 on 5 matching bases. Germline V gives CDR1 SGHAT, CDR2 FQNNGV. The V gene lost 1 base and the J gene lost 15 bases, with 16 bases spanning the gap. The CDR3 is 13 amino acids.

The V and J genes are TRBV20-1 and TRBJ2-5, with unresolved D. Germline V lookup: CDR1 DFQATT, CDR2 SNEGSKA (reference sequence). Trimming stripped 0 bases from V and 2 bases from J, with 1 base between. The CDR3 length is 11 residues. CDR3 coding DNA: TGCAGTGCTAGAGATCAAGAGACCCAGTACTTC. As protein: CSARDQETQYF.

The chain links TRBV28 to TRBJ2-2; possible D gene TRBD2, 5 bases. Germline V gives CDR1 MDHEN, CDR2 SYDVKM. The CDR3 spans 16 residues. With 6 bases removed from V and 6 bases from J, the gap between germline ends came to 20 bases. The DNA for the CDR3 is TGTGCCAGCAGCCTAGGTCTAGCCGATCCACCCGGGGAGCTGTTTTTT. This sequence encodes CASSLGLADPPGELFF. Full variable domain (rest looked up from reference TRBV28 and TRBJ2-2): DVKVTQSSRYLVKRTGEKVFLECVQDMDHENMFWYRQDPGLGLRLIYFSYDVKMKEKGDIPEGYSVSREKKERFSLILESASTNQTSMYLCASSLGLADPPGELFFGEGSRLTVL.

V gene TRBV7-2 combines with J gene TRBJ2-4; unclear D gene. The V end was cut by 1 base, the J end by 6 bases, with 10 bases between. The length of the CDR3 is 14 residues. Germline V gene data show CDR1 as SGHTA and CDR2 as FQGNSA. In nucleotides, the CDR3 is TGTGCCAGCAGCTTAGACAACCAAGCAAACATTCAGTACTTC. As protein: CASSLDNQANIQYF.

This clone was found a few times. The chain links TRBV4-3 to TRBJ1-2, with 7 bases matching TRBD1. The CDR3 sequence is 14 residues long. The germline CDR1 and CDR2 sequences are LGHNA and YSLEER. V gave up 0 bases and J gave up 4 bases; unmatched junction bases: 2. The CDR3 DNA follows: TGCGCCAGCAGCCAAGAGACAGGGCCCTATGGCTACACCTTC. Its protein product is CASSQETGPYGYTF.

This chain connects TRBV19 to TRBJ1-3; D gene ambiguous. Germline CDR1 is LNHDA and CDR2 is SQIVND (reference sequence). V was clipped by 6 bases and J by 4 bases, with 7 bases between them. The CDR3 has 12 amino acids. CDR3: CASSVRGNTIYF. Written as DNA, the CDR3 is TGTGCCAGTAGCGTACGGGGAAACACCATATATTTT.

The J gene is TRBJ2-7, the V gene TRBV10-3, with TRBD1 as a possible D gene (5 bases). The V end was cut by 3 bases, the J end by 3 bases, with 9 bases between. The CDR3 sequence is 13 residues long. CDR1 ENHRY and CDR2 SYGVKD come from the germline V gene. The CDR3 is CAISEIQGYEQYF. In nucleotides, the CDR3 is TGTGCCATCAGTGAAATCCAGGGCTACGAGCAGTACTTC.

This chain joins TRBV5-1 and TRBJ2-3, with 16 bases lining up with TRBD2. Germline V CDR1 and CDR2: SGHRS, YFSETQ. The CDR3 spans 19 residues. Trimming took 3 bases from V and 1 from J; bases not matched to a gene: 8. The CDR3 nucleotides read TGCGCCAGCAGCTCCCCACCGGGACTAGCGGGGGGGGGCACAGATACGCAGTATTTT. Translation: CASSSPPGLAGGGTDTQYF. Full variable domain (remainder filled in from reference TRBV5-1 and TRBJ2-3): KAGVTQTPRYLIKTRGQQVTLSCSPISGHRSVSWYQQTPGQGLQFLFEYFSETQRNKGNFPGRFSGRQFSNSRSEMNVSTLELGDSALYLCASSSPPGLAGGGTDTQYFGPGTRLTVL.

The CDR3 here is CASSSGLGGTGELFF. In nucleotides, the CDR3 is TGTGCCAGCAGCTCGGGGCTGGGAGGCACCGGGGAGCTGTTTTTT. The chain joins TRBV5-6 to TRBJ2-2; possibly TRBD2 for D (6 bases). V was clipped by 3 bases and J by 4 bases, with 13 bases between them. The CDR3 is 15 amino acids. Per the germline V gene, CDR1 is SGHDT and CDR2 is YYEEEE.

This clone was observed a handful of times. This sequence joins TRBV7-9 and TRBJ1-2; TRBD1 matches at 8 bases. J lost 4 bases, V lost 5 bases, and 6 bases had no gene match. The CDR3 covers 14 residues. Germline assignment: CDR1 SEHNR and CDR2 FQNEAQ (reference sequence). CDR3 residues: CASSLPTGAYGYTF. The CDR3 DNA reads TGTGCCAGCAGCCTCCCGACAGGGGCCTATGGCTACACCTTC.